This T cell receptor beta chain was captured in a study of cytomegalovirus exposure and HLA in healthy donors. Study-level background: Earlier sequencing of approximately 200 million T cells yielded approximately 120 million unique TCR beta sequences. General study findings and limits: It was reported in a later analysis that an Asian-associated ancestry cluster showed fewer N-insertions than the approximately 690-donor mean.

PCR was performed using 60 Vbeta and 13 Jbeta primers. Assay: immunoSEQ multiplex PCR; the TCRdb copy retains only in-frame clones and omits some. This repertoire includes about 55,000 clones. In the case of this clone: Its antigen remains unidentified.

The sample consisted of PBMCs. This sequence was found in a middle-aged man in good health and CMV-seropositive.

This chain's CDR3 is CASSIDLTGSTQYF. DNA of the CDR3: TGTGCCAGTAGTATAGACCTGACAGGGAGTACGCAGTATTTT. V gene TRBV19 combines with J gene TRBJ2-3, with 7 bases aligning to TRBD1. Trimming at V came to 0 bases and at J to 8 bases, leaving 5 bases not matched to a gene. Germline CDR1 is LNHDA and CDR2 is SQIVND (reference sequence). This CDR3 contains 14 residues.